What follows are 27 T cell receptor beta chains derived from one specimen sequenced in a study of cytomegalovirus exposure and HLA in healthy donors. The PCR had 60 Vbeta and 13 Jbeta primers. Repertoires were generated with immunoSEQ multiplex PCR, while TCRdb's copy carries only in-frame clones and drops some. Of almost 200,000 clones listed, 70% to 85% are singletons. Material for sequencing was PBMCs. These receptors were obtained from a woman aged 25 to 39 in good health and CMV-seropositive.

The genes are TRBV19 and TRBJ2-4; D is uncertain. Germline loops: CDR1 LNHDA, CDR2 SQIVND (reference sequence). The V end was cut by 3 bases, the J end by 3 bases, with 6 bases between. The CDR3 consists of 13 residues. The CDR3 region has the DNA TGTGCCAGTAGTATTACAGACAAAAACATTCAGTACTTC. Protein sequence: CASSITDKNIQYF.

This clone turned up a few times. The chain is built from TRBV4-3 and TRBJ2-3; TRBD2 matches at 8 bases. Germline loops: CDR1 LGHNA, CDR2 YSLEER. Trimming removed 3 bases from V and 2 bases from J; junction bases left unmatched: 10. CDR3 length: 17 amino acids. As DNA, the CDR3 is TGCGCCAGCAGCCAGGGACGGAGCGGGGGAGTCACAGATACGCAGTATTTT. Translation: CASSQGRSGGVTDTQYF.

The gene calls are TRBV7-2 and TRBJ2-5, with 9 bases that match TRBD2. From germline, CDR1 is SGHTA and CDR2 FQGNSA. The CDR3 length is 15 residues. J lost 1 base, V lost 4 bases, and 4 bases had no gene match. CDR3 sequence (DNA): TGTGCCAGCAGCTGGACAGCGGGGGGCCAAGAGACCCAGTACTTC. It specifies CASSWTAGGQETQYF.

The gene calls are TRBV4-1 and TRBJ1-1; TRBD1 agrees at 7 bases. The trim removed 4 bases at V and 5 bases at J, leaving 19 bases unmatched. The germline V gene encodes CDR1 MGHRA and CDR2 YSYEKL. This CDR3 spans 18 amino acids. DNA of the CDR3: TGCGCCAGCAGCCTAAGGGGTCCCCGCAGACAGGGCAATACTGAAGCTTTCTTT. It encodes CASSLRGPRRQGNTEAFF.

V usage is TRBV18 and J usage is TRBJ2-2; perhaps TRBD1 as D (6 bases). CDR1 and CDR2 (germline): KGHSH, LQKENI. V lost 1 base and J 3 bases, leaving 6 bases between the germline ends. This CDR3 is 14 amino acids long. CDR3 sequence (DNA): TGTGCCAGCTCACCACAGGGGGACACCGGGGAGCTGTTTTTT. As protein: CASSPQGDTGELFF.

This clone was picked up one time. The chain recombines TRBV6-1 with TRBJ2-5, with D possibly being TRBD1 (5 bases). CDR3 size: 14 residues. V was pared by 2 bases and J by 5 bases, with 12 bases between. Per germline, CDR1 MNHNS and CDR2 SASEGT. Here the CDR3 reads CASSERAGFETQYF. The DNA of the CDR3 is TGTGCCAGCAGTGAAAGAGCAGGGTTCGAGACCCAGTACTTC.

This clone was seen just once. Other DNA sequences in the same sample also yield this CDR3. The chain carries TRBV5-4 and TRBJ1-1; TRBD1 agrees at 7 bases. V was pared by 0 bases and J by 0 bases, with 2 bases of the junction left unmatched. CDR1 and CDR2 (germline): SGHNT, YYREEE (reference sequence). The CDR3 loop spans 15 amino acids. In DNA form, the CDR3 reads TGTGCCAGCAGCTTGGAGGGGGCTTTGAACACTGAAGCTTTCTTT. It codes for CASSLEGALNTEAFF.

The CDR3 sequence: CASSQVRSVKTQYF. As DNA, the CDR3 is TGTGCCAGCAGCCAAGTAAGAAGCGTCAAGACCCAGTACTTC. The gene calls are TRBV4-2 and TRBJ2-5; D gene unclear. V was shortened by 1 base and J by 6 bases, with 12 bases between the two germline ends. Germline V gene sequence: CDR1 LGHNA, CDR2 YNFKEQ. The CDR3 spans 14 residues.

V gene TRBV11-3 combines with J gene TRBJ2-3, with a possible D match to TRBD1 (6 bases). Trimming stripped 5 bases from V and 2 bases from J, with 11 bases between. The CDR3 is 14 residues long. Germline V CDR1 and CDR2: SGHNT, YENEEA. The CDR3 nucleotides are TGTGCCAGCAGCCAAGGACAGCTCACAGATACGCAGTATTTT. This sequence encodes CASSQGQLTDTQYF. The full variable domain, in which reference TRBV11-3 and TRBJ2-3 provide the parts outside the CDR3, is EAGVVQSPRYKIIEKKQPVAFWCNPISGHNTLYWYLQNLGQGPELLIRYENEEAVDDSQLPKDRFSAERLKGVDSTLKIQPAELGDSAVYLCASSQGQLTDTQYFGPGTRLTVL.

The chain joins TRBV5-1 to TRBJ2-7; 8 nucleotides line up with TRBD2. V lost 4 bases to trimming and J lost 3 bases; unmatched junction nucleotides: 6. Germline loops: CDR1 SGHRS, CDR2 YFSETQ. This CDR3 spans 14 amino acids. The CDR3 protein is CASSPLSGNYEQYF. DNA of the CDR3: TGCGCCAGCAGCCCACTTAGCGGGAACTACGAGCAGTACTTC.

The chain links TRBV19 to TRBJ2-7; perhaps TRBD1 as D (6 bases). The germline gives CDR1 LNHDA, CDR2 SQIVND (reference sequence). This CDR3 is 15 amino acids long. Deletions cut 2 bases from V and 1 base from J, with 12 bases between. In DNA form, the CDR3 reads TGTGCCAGTAGTATACCCGAAGGGGGATCCTACGAGCAGTACTTC. It yields the protein CASSIPEGGSYEQYF.

CDR3: CASSQGFSEQFF. CDR3 sequence (DNA): TGCGCCAGCAGCCAAGGGTTTAGTGAGCAGTTCTTC. V usage is TRBV4-3 and J usage is TRBJ2-1; unclear D gene. Deletions cut 1 base from V and 9 bases from J, with 7 bases between. This CDR3 contains 12 residues. CDR1 is LGHNA, CDR2 YSLEER, per germline.

Written as DNA, the CDR3 is TGTGCCAGCAGCGATAGGCGGGGGATGAACACAGATACGCAGTATTTT. It specifies CASSDRRGMNTDTQYF. The genes are TRBV5-4 and TRBJ2-3; 7 nucleotides agree with TRBD2. Per the germline V gene, CDR1 is SGHNT and CDR2 is YYREEE (reference sequence). The ends lost 4 bases at V and 2 bases at J; junction bases unmatched: 10. CDR3 length: 16 amino acids.

This clone showed up just once. The rearrangement joins TRBV15 to TRBJ2-5, with a weak D call TRBD1 (6 bases). The V gene's germline CDR1 is LNHNV and CDR2 YYDKDF (reference sequence). The V end was cut by 0 bases, the J end by 5 bases, with 13 bases between. CDR3 length: 15 amino acids. The chain's CDR3 is CATSRDHQGWETQYF. The CDR3, as DNA: TGTGCCACCAGCAGAGATCACCAGGGGTGGGAGACCCAGTACTTC.

This clone was detected once. The rearrangement uses TRBV7-9 and TRBJ1-6; 10 bases are a match to TRBD1. CDR3 length: 15 residues. Germline V gene data show CDR1 as SEHNR and CDR2 as FQNEAQ (reference sequence). V was pared by 5 bases and J by 4 bases, with 2 bases of the junction left unmatched. CDR3 DNA sequence: TGTGCCAGCAGCCCGGACAGGGGGTATAATTCACCCCTCCACTTT. Translation: CASSPDRGYNSPLHF.

The chain is built from TRBV7-2 and TRBJ1-5, with 7 bases that match TRBD1. Trimming at V came to 0 bases and at J to 2 bases, leaving 16 bases not matched to a gene. The CDR3 length is 20 residues. CDR1 is SGHTA and CDR2 is FQGNSA in the germline V gene. CDR3 nucleotide sequence: TGTGCCAGCAGCTTAGCGATTCGGGCAGGGGGTGAAAGGGGCAATCAGCCCCAGCATTTT. The encoded protein is CASSLAIRAGGERGNQPQHF.

The J gene is TRBJ2-7, the V gene TRBV6-1, with unresolved D. V shed 6 bases and J shed 0 bases, with 12 bases lying between them. The CDR3 sequence is 14 residues long. Germline lookup yields CDR1 MNHNS and CDR2 SASEGT. This CDR3 reads CASSRLLSSYEQYF. The CDR3 coding sequence is TGTGCCAGCAGCCGATTGCTGAGCTCCTACGAGCAGTACTTC.

The V call is TRBV5-1, the J call TRBJ2-5; D is unclear. Germline CDR1 reads SGHRS; CDR2 reads YFSETQ. Trimming took 3 bases from V and 7 from J, leaving 13 bases between them. The CDR3 is 13 residues long. The CDR3 nucleotides are TGCGCCAGCAGCTCGGAGTATGACGGGACCCAGTACTTC. The encoded protein is CASSSEYDGTQYF.

The CDR3 region is CASSQDTGLYEQYF. CDR3 bases: TGTGCCAGCAGCCAAGATACAGGGCTCTACGAGCAGTACTTC. The J gene is TRBJ2-7, the V gene TRBV14, with a tentative D call TRBD1 (6 bases). The CDR3 runs 14 residues. CDR1 and CDR2 from the germline V gene are SGHDN and FVKESK. Trimming took 0 bases from V and 3 from J, leaving 9 bases between them.

The rearrangement joins TRBV28 to TRBJ2-7; 11 bases are a match to TRBD1. J gave up 6 bases and V 5 bases, and 0 bases lay outside the gene matches. This CDR3 comprises 12 residues. CDR1 and CDR2 (germline): MDHEN, SYDVKM. CDR3 nucleotide sequence: TGTGCCAGCAGTGGGACAGGGGGCGAGCAGTACTTC. Its protein is CASSGTGGEQYF.

V and J are TRBV4-1 and TRBJ2-7; TRBD1 matches 7 bases. The CDR3 extends over 14 amino acids. Germline CDR1 reads MGHRA; CDR2 reads YSYEKL. Trimming removed 5 bases from V and 2 bases from J; junction bases left unmatched: 6. CDR3 nucleotides: TGCGCCAGCAGCATCGGACAGGAGACCTACGAGCAGTACTTC. Its protein is CASSIGQETYEQYF.

This clone was seen only a few times. J is TRBJ1-5 and V is TRBV19; TRBD1 aligns across 7 bases. CDR1 and CDR2 from the germline V gene are LNHDA and SQIVND (reference sequence). Trimming cost V 6 bases and J 4 bases; bases outside gene matches: 6. This CDR3 contains 14 residues. The CDR3 reads CASRGQISNQPQHF. The CDR3 DNA follows: TGTGCCAGTAGGGGACAGATCTCTAATCAGCCCCAGCATTTT.

This rearrangement joins TRBV6-5 to TRBJ2-7; TRBD2 matches 10 bases. Germline V gene data show CDR1 as MNHEY and CDR2 as SVGAGI. The J segment lost 2 bases and the V segment lost 3 bases, leaving 4 bases of the junction unmatched. This CDR3 has 15 amino acids. In nucleotides, the CDR3 is TGTGCCAGCAGTTATACAACTAGCGGGACCTACGAGCAGTACTTC. It encodes CASSYTTSGTYEQYF.

This clone came up once. The chain employs TRBV27 and TRBJ1-1; TRBD1 aligns across 9 bases. This CDR3 is built from 14 residues. Germline values: CDR1 MNHEY, CDR2 SMNVEV (reference sequence). V lost 7 bases, J lost 3 bases, and 6 bases stayed unmatched. CDR3 sequence: CASTSQGADTEAFF. For the CDR3, the DNA is TGTGCCAGCACGTCACAGGGGGCGGACACTGAAGCTTTCTTT.

In DNA, the CDR3 is TGCGCCAGCAGCCGGGACAGATATAGCAATCAGCCCCAGCATTTT. Protein sequence: CASSRDRYSNQPQHF. The V gene is TRBV4-3, the J gene TRBJ1-5; 7 positions match TRBD1. Germline V gene sequence: CDR1 LGHNA, CDR2 YSLEER. After removal of 4 bases from V and 0 bases from J, the junction contained 3 bases not matched to a gene. CDR3 length: 15 residues.

This sequence joins TRBV5-1 and TRBJ2-3; tentative D call: TRBD1 (5 bases). Looked up from germline, CDR1 is SGHRS and CDR2 is YFSETQ. CDR3 length equals 17 residues. The germline V and J ends were trimmed by 4 bases and 0 bases, with 18 bases remaining between them. CDR3 nucleotides: TGCGCCAGCAGCCCATCCTGGGGCAGGGCTAGCACAGATACGCAGTATTTT. This sequence encodes CASSPSWGRASTDTQYF. The entire variable domain, with the rest obtained from reference TRBV5-1 and TRBJ2-3, is as follows: KAGVTQTPRYLIKTRGQQVTLSCSPISGHRSVSWYQQTPGQGLQFLFEYFSETQRNKGNFPGRFSGRQFSNSRSEMNVSTLELGDSALYLCASSPSWGRASTDTQYFGPGTRLTVL.

The gene calls are TRBV13 and TRBJ1-1; TRBD1 matches 9 bases. V was pared by 7 bases and J by 6 bases, with 12 bases of the junction left unmatched. Looked up from germline, CDR1 is PRHDT and CDR2 is FYEKMQ (reference sequence). The CDR3 has 15 residues. The CDR3 loop is CASIEQGAISAEAFF. Written as DNA, the CDR3 is TGTGCCAGCATCGAACAGGGGGCGATATCAGCTGAAGCTTTCTTT.